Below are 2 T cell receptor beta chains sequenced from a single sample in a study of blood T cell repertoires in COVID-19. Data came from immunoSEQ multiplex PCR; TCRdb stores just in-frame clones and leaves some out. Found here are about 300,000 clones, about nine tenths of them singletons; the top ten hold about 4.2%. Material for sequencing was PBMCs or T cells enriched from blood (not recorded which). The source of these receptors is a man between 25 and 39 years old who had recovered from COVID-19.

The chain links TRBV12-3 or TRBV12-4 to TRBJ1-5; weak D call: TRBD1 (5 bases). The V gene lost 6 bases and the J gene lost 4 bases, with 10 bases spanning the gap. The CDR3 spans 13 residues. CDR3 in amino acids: CASRGAGNQPQHF. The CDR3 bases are TGTGCCAGCAGAGGGGCCGGTAATCAGCCCCAGCATTTT.

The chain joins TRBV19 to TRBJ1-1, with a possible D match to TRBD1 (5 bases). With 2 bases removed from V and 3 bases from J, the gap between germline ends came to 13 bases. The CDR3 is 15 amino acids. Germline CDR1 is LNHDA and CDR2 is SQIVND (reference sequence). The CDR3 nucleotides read TGTGCCAGTAGTATACGTGGCAGGGTGGACACTGAAGCTTTCTTT. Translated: CASSIRGRVDTEAFF. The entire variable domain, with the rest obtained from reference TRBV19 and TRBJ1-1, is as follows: DGGITQSPKYLFRKEGQNVTLSCEQNLNHDAMYWYRQDPGQGLRLIYYSQIVNDFQKGDIAEGYSVSREKKESFPLTVTSAQKNPTAFYLCASSIRGRVDTEAFFGQGTRLTVV.